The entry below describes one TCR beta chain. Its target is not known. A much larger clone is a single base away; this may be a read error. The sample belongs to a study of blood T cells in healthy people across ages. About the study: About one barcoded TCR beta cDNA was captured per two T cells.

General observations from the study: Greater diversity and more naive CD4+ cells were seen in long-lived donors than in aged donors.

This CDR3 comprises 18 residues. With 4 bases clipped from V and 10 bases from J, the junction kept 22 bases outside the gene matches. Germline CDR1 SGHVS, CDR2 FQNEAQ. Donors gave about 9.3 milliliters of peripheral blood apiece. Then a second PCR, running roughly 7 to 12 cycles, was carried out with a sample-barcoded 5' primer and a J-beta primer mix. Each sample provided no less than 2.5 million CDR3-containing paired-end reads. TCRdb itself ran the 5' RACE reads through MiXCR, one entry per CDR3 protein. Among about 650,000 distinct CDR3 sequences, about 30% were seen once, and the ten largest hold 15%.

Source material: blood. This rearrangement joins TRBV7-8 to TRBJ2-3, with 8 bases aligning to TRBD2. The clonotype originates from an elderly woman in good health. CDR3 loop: CASSSPHQRGPSYDAQYF. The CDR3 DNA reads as TGTGCCAGCAGCTCTCCCCACCAGCGGGGGCCCTCGTACGATGCGCAGTATTTT.